This T cell receptor (beta chain) was profiled in a study of T cells in Graves' hyperthyroidism and ophthalmopathy. At the level of the study: It was at initial diagnosis, before any treatment, that peripheral blood was collected.

Graves' hyperthyroidism is called stable when ophthalmopathy does not progress within 18 months. Patients between 18 and 65 years old had hyperthyroidism, newly diagnosed and lasting under 2 months. Looked up from germline, CDR1 is KGHDR and CDR2 is SFDVKD. The CDR3 spans 12 residues. Between the trimmed V and J ends, which lost 4 bases and 5 bases, there was a span of 8 bases. Regarding the study as a whole: Also found in blood were most expanded thyroid clonotypes above 0.001.

Researchers took RNA transcripts and amplified the TCR beta CDR3 regions from them. The HTBI set primed first-round TCR CDR3 RT-PCR. TCRdb reprocessed the multiplex PCR reads via MiXCR and lists one record per CDR3 protein. The sample comprises more than 450,000 distinct CDR3 sequences, roughly 15% of which are singletons, and roughly 14% rests with the top ten. This clonotype came up many times. Its antigen is not known. The origin of this receptor is a woman in her forties with Graves' hyperthyroidism. Sequences were obtained from blood. The chain employs TRBV24-1 and TRBJ2-7; TRBD1 or TRBD2 may be the D gene (5 bases each). CDR3 sequence (DNA): TGTGCCACCAGTGAGGGACCGAACGAGCAGTACTTC. Protein: CATSEGPNEQYF.